Below are 21 T cell receptor beta chains sequenced from a single sample in a study of shared clonotypes between healthy human individuals. This table comes from immunoSEQ multiplex PCR, and its TCRdb copy is limited to in-frame clones, with some not included. The data show under 1,100,000 clones, around 78% seen once. The sequenced material came from memory CD4+ T cells from PBMCs. Specified subset: CD45RA-negative fraction. These receptors came from a man between 18 and 29 years old in good health. Some clones in this sample may be carry-over from other donors' samples.

The rearrangement uses TRBV7-9 and TRBJ1-1; tentative D call: TRBD1 (6 bases). Germline CDR1 reads SEHNR; CDR2 reads FQNEAQ (reference sequence). The CDR3 consists of 15 residues. Between the trimmed V and J ends, which lost 1 base and 1 base, there was a span of 10 bases. CDR3 sequence: CASSLGTVGNTEAFF. DNA of the CDR3: TGTGCCAGCAGCTTAGGGACAGTTGGGAACACTGAAGCTTTCTTT.

This rearrangement joins TRBV19 to TRBJ2-1, with 12 bases fitting TRBD2. CDR1 and CDR2 (germline): LNHDA, SQIVND (reference sequence). This CDR3 is built from 15 residues. V gave up 7 bases and J gave up 12 bases; unmatched junction bases: 13. CDR3 nucleotide sequence: TGTGCCAGTATCTCGACTAGCGGGAGAGTCAACGTGCAGTTCTTC. It yields the protein CASISTSGRVNVQFF.

This chain joins TRBV7-3 and TRBJ2-2; 8 bases line up with TRBD2. CDR3 size: 15 residues. Germline V gives CDR1 SGHTA, CDR2 FQGTGA. Germline trimming cut 4 bases from V and 4 bases from J; bases unmatched to any gene: 5. CDR3 in DNA: TGTGCCAGCAGCTCTAAAGCGGGGGTCACCGGGGAGCTGTTTTTT. Encoded protein: CASSSKAGVTGELFF.

The V and J genes are TRBV28 and TRBJ1-5; 10 bases agree with TRBD1. The CDR3 has 15 amino acids. Trimming took 6 bases from V and 2 from J; bases not matched to a gene: 4. Germline CDR1 is MDHEN and CDR2 is SYDVKM. The CDR3 region has the DNA TGTGCCAGCAGGGGGACAGGGGTTGGCAATCAGCCCCAGCATTTT. This encodes CASRGTGVGNQPQHF.

V and J are TRBV7-2 and TRBJ1-2, with D hard to call. The CDR3 runs 13 residues. Looked up from germline, CDR1 is SGHTA and CDR2 is FQGNSA. V was cut by 6 bases and J by 2 bases, with 10 bases left in between. CDR3 region: CASSWRSNYGYTF. CDR3 nucleotides: TGTGCCAGCAGTTGGCGAAGCAACTATGGCTACACCTTC.

On this clone itself: A much larger clone sits a single nucleotide away, making a read error possible. The sample carries other DNA sequences with the same CDR3. The chain uses TRBV5-1 and TRBJ2-5; D gene uncertain. Germline lookup yields CDR1 SGHRS and CDR2 YFSETQ. The CDR3 has 13 amino acids. V lost 0 bases and J 1 base, leaving 4 bases between the germline ends. CDR3 residues: CASSLGLQETQYF. CDR3 nucleotide sequence: TGCGCCAGCAGCTTGGGACTCCAAGAGACCCAGTACTTC. Variable domain in full (rest from reference TRBV5-1 and TRBJ2-5): KAGVTQTPRYLIKTRGQQVTLSCSPISGHRSVSWYQQTPGQGLQFLFEYFSETQRNKGNFPGRFSGRQFSNSRSEMNVSTLELGDSALYLCASSLGLQETQYFGPGTRLLVL.

The chain combines TRBV7-9 with TRBJ2-1; TRBD1 or TRBD2 may be the D gene (5 bases each). CDR3 length: 16 amino acids. Trimming shortened V by 5 bases and J by 1 base, and 15 bases separated the two germline ends. Germline CDR1 is SEHNR and CDR2 is FQNEAQ (reference sequence). The CDR3 DNA reads TGTGCCAGCAGCCCAATAGGGACGGGATCCTACAATGAGCAGTTCTTC. Its protein product is CASSPIGTGSYNEQFF.

The V and J genes are TRBV11-2 and TRBJ2-2; 16 bases fit TRBD2. This CDR3 is built from 18 residues. CDR1 and CDR2 (germline): SGHAT, FQNNGV. With V trimmed by 4 bases and J by 7 bases, 9 bases remained unmatched. This CDR3 reads CASSWGLAGGPVVGELFF. The CDR3 region has the DNA TGTGCCAGCAGCTGGGGACTAGCGGGAGGGCCGGTAGTCGGGGAGCTGTTTTTT.

The chain uses TRBV28 and TRBJ2-5; D is undetermined. V was trimmed by 5 bases and J by 6 bases, leaving 13 bases between them. Germline values: CDR1 MDHEN, CDR2 SYDVKM. The CDR3 length is 13 residues. This CDR3 is CASSLFGEKTQYF. CDR3 sequence (DNA): TGTGCCAGCAGTCTCTTTGGGGAAAAGACCCAGTACTTC.

The chain has TRBV4-1 and TRBJ2-7; D gene unclear. V was trimmed by 2 bases and J by 1 base, leaving 12 bases between them. Per germline, CDR1 MGHRA and CDR2 YSYEKL. The CDR3 has 15 amino acids. The CDR3 DNA follows: TGCGCCAGCAGCCAACCGCGGACGGCGTCCTACGAGCAGTACTTC. This sequence encodes CASSQPRTASYEQYF.

V is TRBV7-3 and J is TRBJ1-3, with D maybe TRBD1 (5 bases). Germline CDR1 and CDR2: SGHTA and FQGTGA. The CDR3 is made up of 14 amino acids. V lost 5 bases to trimming and J lost 8 bases, with 16 bases between them. The chain's CDR3 is CASSPIAGGDTIYF. The CDR3 DNA reads TGTGCCAGCAGCCCCATTGCGGGGGGAGACACCATATATTTT.

The V call is TRBV9, the J call TRBJ2-7; D unresolved. Germline V gene lookup returns CDR1 SGDLS and CDR2 YYNGEE. Deletions cut 4 bases from V and 4 bases from J, with 18 bases between. The CDR3 is 15 residues long. CDR3 amino acids: CASSRQASTGYEQYF. The CDR3 DNA reads TGTGCCAGCAGCCGGCAAGCGAGTACTGGGTACGAGCAGTACTTC. The full variable domain, its missing parts supplied by reference TRBV9 and TRBJ2-7, is DSGVTQTPKHLITATGQRVTLRCSPRSGDLSVYWYQQSLDQGLQFLIQYYNGEERAKGNILERFSAQQFPDLHSELNLSSLELGDSALYFCASSRQASTGYEQYFGPGTRLTVT.

In the case of this clone: A clone one base away is much larger, so this may be a read error. This sample also contains other DNA sequences that code for the same CDR3. V gene TRBV27 combines with J gene TRBJ1-1; D uncertain. Per the germline V gene, CDR1 is MNHEY and CDR2 is SMNVEV (reference sequence). V was shortened by 5 bases and J by 0 bases, with 7 bases between the two germline ends. CDR3 length equals 13 residues. The CDR3 bases are TGTGCCAGCAGTCGAACAGTGAACACTGAAGCTTTCTTT. Protein: CASSRTVNTEAFF.

V gene TRBV6-1 combines with J gene TRBJ2-4; D gene ambiguous. The CDR3 has 11 amino acids. With 10 bases removed from V and 6 bases from J, the gap between germline ends came to 10 bases. Looked up from germline, CDR1 is MNHNS and CDR2 is SASEGT. This CDR3 is CATAELNIQYF. CDR3 DNA: TGTGCCACTGCTGAGTTAAACATTCAGTACTTC.

This chain connects TRBV7-3 to TRBJ2-3, with 7 nucleotides matching TRBD2. The germline gives CDR1 SGHTA, CDR2 FQGTGA. The CDR3 is made up of 18 amino acids. V lost 5 bases and J lost 6; bases outside the gene matches: 20. The CDR3 spells CASSLHARASGDVDTQYF. The CDR3 nucleotides read TGTGCCAGCAGCCTCCACGCACGGGCCAGCGGGGACGTGGATACGCAGTATTTT.

The chain combines TRBV6-6 with TRBJ1-5; D uncertain. Trimming removed 6 bases from V and 10 bases from J, with 16 bases in between. The CDR3 contains 13 residues. Germline CDR1 and CDR2: MNHNY and SVGAGI (reference sequence). The CDR3 loop is CASRDGSRLPQHF. In DNA, the CDR3 is TGTGCCAGCAGGGACGGAAGCCGGCTTCCCCAGCATTTT.

This clone was counted ten times or more. The rearrangement links TRBV5-1 to TRBJ1-2; 7 positions match TRBD1. The length of the CDR3 is 14 residues. The junction had 5 bases not matched to a gene; V was cut back by 4 bases and J by 2 bases. Germline CDR1 is SGHRS and CDR2 is YFSETQ. The DNA of the CDR3 is TGCGCCAGCAGCCCGCGGGACAGAAACTATGGCTACACCTTC. Its protein is CASSPRDRNYGYTF.

The rearrangement joins TRBV7-2 to TRBJ1-1, with a weak D call TRBD1 (5 bases). V lost 6 bases, J lost 4 bases, and 12 bases lay in between. The CDR3 consists of 13 residues. CDR1 SGHTA and CDR2 FQGNSA come from the germline V gene. The CDR3 DNA reads as TGTGCCAGCAGAGCAGGGTTCGGCACTGAAGCTTTCTTT. This translates into CASRAGFGTEAFF.

This chain joins TRBV15 and TRBJ2-1; the match to TRBD2 covers 12 bases. With V trimmed by 5 bases and J by 0 bases, 11 bases remained unmatched. Germline V gives CDR1 LNHNV, CDR2 YYDKDF (reference sequence). This CDR3 contains 19 residues. CDR3 region: CATSGRLAGVSLSYNEQFF. The CDR3 nucleotides read TGTGCCACCAGCGGGAGACTAGCGGGAGTATCCCTCTCCTACAATGAGCAGTTCTTC.

A remark on this clone: This likely traces to a read error, being one base from a far larger clone. This CDR3 reads CANRTSGGYEQYF. DNA for the CDR3: TGTGCCAACAGAACTAGCGGAGGCTACGAGCAGTACTTC. The V gene is TRBV6-1, the J gene TRBJ2-7; 8 bases fit TRBD2. CDR1 is MNHNS, CDR2 SASEGT, per germline. The CDR3 covers 13 residues. V trimming: 10 bases; J trimming: 3 bases; junction bases outside the gene matches: 8.

The chain uses TRBV27 and TRBJ2-1, with D possibly being TRBD1 or TRBD2 (5 bases each). Germline V gene data show CDR1 as MNHEY and CDR2 as SMNVEV (reference sequence). V was trimmed by 2 bases and J by 0 bases, leaving 5 bases between them. The CDR3 totals 14 residues. The CDR3 DNA reads TGTGCCAGCAGTTTAGGGACCTCCTACAATGAGCAGTTCTTC. This codes for CASSLGTSYNEQFF.